The 28 T cell receptor beta chains given below trace back to one sample, sequenced in a study of shared clonotypes between healthy human individuals. Clones were read by immunoSEQ multiplex PCR, and TCRdb kept only the in-frame ones, dropping some. Seen here are some 1 million clones, about 75% observed once, and the top ten hold about 1.5%. Material for sequencing was memory CD4+ T cells sorted from blood. Subset noted: CD45RA-negative fraction. The receptors stem from a man aged 18 to 29 in good health.

V is TRBV18 and J is TRBJ2-7, with D possibly TRBD1 on 6 matching bases. The length of the CDR3 is 15 residues. Germline lookup yields CDR1 KGHSH and CDR2 LQKENI. V gave up 6 bases and J gave up 3 bases, with 18 bases separating them. The chain's CDR3 is CASSGGQGFNYEQYF. The CDR3, as DNA: TGTGCCAGCTCTGGGGGTCAGGGGTTCAACTACGAGCAGTACTTC.

This sequence joins TRBV2 and TRBJ1-6; no definite D call. CDR1 is SNHLY and CDR2 is FYNNEI in the germline V gene. The CDR3 spans 16 residues. V gave up 6 bases and J gave up 5 bases, with 17 bases separating them. In DNA, the CDR3 is TGTGCCAGCAGCCTCGATACCTCGAAGAATAATTCACCCCTCCACTTT. Amino acid sequence: CASSLDTSKNNSPLHF.

V gene TRBV6-1 combines with J gene TRBJ2-7; 7 bases agree with TRBD1. The CDR3 is made up of 16 amino acids. Trimming at V came to 2 bases and at J to 2 bases, leaving 9 bases not matched to a gene. CDR1 and CDR2 from the germline V gene are MNHNS and SASEGT. In nucleotides, the CDR3 is TGTGCCAGCAGTGAACTTCAGGACAGGAGCCCCTACGAGCAGTACTTC. Residues: CASSELQDRSPYEQYF.

This chain links TRBV11-3 with TRBJ2-7, with D perhaps TRBD2 (5 bases). The CDR3 is made up of 14 amino acids. The germline V gene has CDR1 SGHNT and CDR2 YENEEA. Trimming took 5 bases from V and 0 from J, leaving 11 bases between them. The CDR3 coding sequence is TGTGCCAGCAGCCGGGCCCGGGACTCCTACGAGCAGTACTTC. It translates to CASSRARDSYEQYF.

V usage is TRBV10-3 and J usage is TRBJ2-1; possible D gene TRBD2, 5 bases. The germline CDR1 and CDR2 sequences are ENHRY and SYGVKD. This CDR3 has 15 residues. V lost 6 bases and J 0 bases, leaving 12 bases between the germline ends. The CDR3 spells CAISEMGSSYNEQFF. For the CDR3, the DNA is TGTGCCATCAGCGAAATGGGGAGCTCCTACAATGAGCAGTTCTTC.

This clone is a singleton in its sample. The rearrangement uses TRBV7-2 and TRBJ2-4; maybe TRBD1 (5 bases). CDR1 and CDR2 from the germline V gene are SGHTA and FQGNSA. The CDR3 runs 15 residues. V was clipped by 1 base and J by 10 bases, with 17 bases between them. CDR3 in amino acids: CASSLEGSKVRIQYF. The CDR3 DNA is TGTGCCAGCAGCTTAGAGGGGTCTAAGGTTAGGATTCAGTACTTC.

A few counts support this clone. The rearrangement joins TRBV2 to TRBJ2-1; the D gene could be TRBD1 or TRBD2 (5 bases each). Germline V gene lookup returns CDR1 SNHLY and CDR2 FYNNEI. The ends were cut back, 9 bases at V and 2 bases at J, with 14 bases in the middle. There are 14 residues in the CDR3. The CDR3 region is CASSPGGTYNEQFF. Written as DNA, the CDR3 is TGTGCCAGTTCCCCTGGGGGTACCTACAATGAGCAGTTCTTC.

This clone was detected only a few times. Distinct nucleotide sequences in the sample also encode this CDR3. The genes are TRBV7-2 and TRBJ2-3; D is undetermined. Trimming pared 5 bases from V and 2 bases from J, leaving 5 bases between. The CDR3 totals 12 residues. The germline gives CDR1 SGHTA, CDR2 FQGNSA. As DNA, the CDR3 is TGTGCCAGCAGCCCGAACACAGATACGCAGTATTTT. Its translation is CASSPNTDTQYF.

This clone was seen a handful of times. Germline is not matched at one junction end, which may reflect a read error. The rearrangement joins TRBV7-9 to TRBJ1-1, with D hard to call. Germline V CDR1 and CDR2: SEHNR, FQNEAQ (reference sequence). The CDR3 sequence is 9 residues long. The CDR3 protein is CPGPGKAFF. CDR3 bases: TGCCCAGGCCCGGGAAAAGCTTTCTTT.

CDR3 nucleotide sequence: TGTGCCAGCAGCTTGATGGTCGCACGCACTGAAGCTTTCTTT. This encodes CASSLMVARTEAFF. The genes are TRBV7-2 and TRBJ1-1; no clear D. V was shortened by 3 bases and J by 4 bases, with 12 bases between the two germline ends. Germline CDR1 is SGHTA and CDR2 is FQGNSA. This CDR3 contains 14 residues.

The chain couples TRBV9 to TRBJ2-3; 7 nucleotides align to TRBD2. The CDR3 totals 13 residues. The ends lost 4 bases at V and 11 bases at J; junction bases unmatched: 10. Looked up from germline, CDR1 is SGDLS and CDR2 is YYNGEE. CDR3: CASSPTGGVGQYF. DNA of the CDR3: TGTGCCAGCAGCCCTACTGGGGGGGTAGGGCAGTATTTT. The entire variable domain, with the rest obtained from reference TRBV9 and TRBJ2-3, is as follows: DSGVTQTPKHLITATGQRVTLRCSPRSGDLSVYWYQQSLDQGLQFLIQYYNGEERAKGNILERFSAQQFPDLHSELNLSSLELGDSALYFCASSPTGGVGQYFGPGTRLTVL.

This clone was observed a handful of times. Other nucleotide sequences from this sample produce the same CDR3. J is TRBJ2-7 and V is TRBV6-1, with 8 positions matching TRBD2. The CDR3 is made up of 14 amino acids. The germline V gene has CDR1 MNHNS and CDR2 SASEGT. J lost 4 bases, V lost 2 bases, and 4 bases had no gene match. The CDR3 DNA sequence: TGTGCCAGCAGTGAACGGGGGGGCACATACGAGCAGTACTTC. Its translation is CASSERGGTYEQYF.

The genes are TRBV5-1 and TRBJ2-5, with 10 positions matching TRBD2. V shed 4 bases, J shed 3 bases, and the junction held 9 bases outside the gene matches. The V gene's germline CDR1 is SGHRS and CDR2 YFSETQ. The CDR3 contains 16 residues. The CDR3 DNA is TGCGCCAGCAGCCCATCAGCGGGGGGGCCGAAAGAGACCCAGTACTTC. Protein product: CASSPSAGGPKETQYF.

The chain has TRBV11-2 and TRBJ2-3; 7 bases align to TRBD1. Trimming at V came to 0 bases and at J to 3 bases, leaving 3 bases not matched to a gene. Germline assignment: CDR1 SGHAT and CDR2 FQNNGV. This CDR3 region has 15 residues. CDR3: CASSLDRQGTDTQYF. For the CDR3, the DNA is TGTGCCAGCAGCTTAGACCGACAGGGAACAGATACGCAGTATTTT.

V is TRBV29-1 and J is TRBJ1-2; no reliable D call. The length of the CDR3 is 10 residues. Trimming cost V 7 bases and J 5 bases, with 8 bases left between them. Germline V lookup: CDR1 SQVTM, CDR2 ANQGSEA. As DNA, the CDR3 is TGCAGCGCCGACGATTATGGCTACACCTTC. This encodes CSADDYGYTF.

J is TRBJ2-5 and V is TRBV5-6; D gene uncertain. This CDR3 is 14 amino acids long. The V gene's germline CDR1 is SGHDT and CDR2 YYEEEE. Between the trimmed V and J ends, which lost 4 bases and 5 bases, there was a span of 15 bases. CDR3 in DNA: TGTGCCAGCAGCGACACCCGGAGAAGGGAGACCCAGTACTTC. This encodes CASSDTRRRETQYF. The full variable domain, in which reference TRBV5-6 and TRBJ2-5 provide the parts outside the CDR3, is DAGVTQSPTHLIKTRGQQVTLRCSPKSGHDTVSWYQQALGQGPQFIFQYYEEEERQRGNFPDRFSGHQFPNYSSELNVNALLLGDSALYLCASSDTRRRETQYFGPGTRLLVL.

The chain has TRBV15 and TRBJ1-2; D is unresolved. The CDR3 length is 14 residues. V lost 0 bases and J lost 1, with 6 bases in between. CDR1 LNHNV and CDR2 YYDKDF come from the germline V gene (reference sequence). CDR3 residues: CATSRDQNNYGYTF. CDR3 in DNA: TGTGCCACCAGCAGAGATCAGAATAACTATGGCTACACCTTC.

This clone occurred a few times. One junction end does not reproduce the germline sequence, and a read error may be involved. The V and J genes are TRBV7-7 and TRBJ2-5; no definite D call. From germline, CDR1 is SSHAT and CDR2 FNYEAQ (reference sequence). The CDR3 loop spans 14 amino acids. CDR3: CASSLGPFQETQYF. In nucleotides, the CDR3 is TGTGCTAGCAGCTTAGGGCCCTTCCAAGAGACCCAGTACTTC.

In the case of this clone: This sample also contains other DNA sequences that code for the same CDR3. The chain links TRBV10-2 to TRBJ2-3; 10 bases map to TRBD2. Germline V gives CDR1 WSHSY, CDR2 SAAADI. The V and J ends lost 0 bases and 2 bases, in that order; junction bases with no gene match: 5. There are 17 residues in the CDR3. CDR3 bases: TGCGCCAGCAGTGAGTCGAAACTAGCGGGGCACACAGATACGCAGTATTTT. It specifies CASSESKLAGHTDTQYF.

The J gene is TRBJ1-2, the V gene TRBV4-2, with TRBD1 as a possible D gene (6 bases). CDR1 is LGHNA and CDR2 is YNFKEQ in the germline V gene. V gave up 3 bases and J gave up 7 bases, with 21 bases separating them. The CDR3 totals 16 residues. In DNA, the CDR3 is TGTGCCAGCAGCCAGGTAGACAGGTTCCTTGAACGTGGCTACACCTTC. Translation: CASSQVDRFLERGYTF.

The V call is TRBV29-1, the J call TRBJ2-2; 10 nucleotides align to TRBD2. The V gene end was trimmed by 3 bases and the J gene end by 7 bases; junction bases not matched to a gene: 5. This CDR3 comprises 14 residues. From germline, CDR1 is SQVTM and CDR2 ANQGSEA. The CDR3 spells CSVDPTSGDGELFF. Here the CDR3 DNA reads TGCAGCGTTGACCCAACTAGCGGGGACGGGGAGCTGTTTTTT.

Only a few counts were recorded for this clone. The chain has TRBV5-6 and TRBJ1-2; maybe TRBD1 (6 bases). V gave up 1 base and J gave up 2 bases, with 18 bases separating them. The CDR3 sequence is 17 residues long. Germline V gene data show CDR1 as SGHDT and CDR2 as YYEEEE. The CDR3 loop is CASSLTPQGLLNYGYTF. The CDR3 DNA reads as TGTGCCAGCAGCTTGACGCCACAGGGATTGTTAAACTATGGCTACACCTTC. The full variable domain, with the rest looked up from reference TRBV5-6 and TRBJ1-2, is DAGVTQSPTHLIKTRGQQVTLRCSPKSGHDTVSWYQQALGQGPQFIFQYYEEEERQRGNFPDRFSGHQFPNYSSELNVNALLLGDSALYLCASSLTPQGLLNYGYTFGSGTRLTVV.

This clone was seen a handful of times. The same CDR3 is also encoded by other DNA sequences in this sample. The chain employs TRBV11-3 and TRBJ2-5; D unclear. Germline V CDR1 and CDR2: SGHNT, YENEEA. The ends were cut back, 1 base at V and 1 base at J, with 4 bases in the middle. The CDR3 sequence is 13 residues long. CDR3 coding DNA: TGTGCCAGCAGCTTAGGGGTCCAAGAGACCCAGTACTTC. It yields the protein CASSLGVQETQYF.

V and J are TRBV19 and TRBJ1-6; D is unresolved. Trimming left V 7 bases short and J 7 bases short, with 14 bases between. The CDR3 is made up of 14 amino acids. Looked up from germline, CDR1 is LNHDA and CDR2 is SQIVND (reference sequence). CDR3 nucleotide sequence: TGTGCCAGTAAGGATCGTACCATAAATTCACCCCTCCACTTT. The encoded protein is CASKDRTINSPLHF.

J is TRBJ1-1 and V is TRBV2, with D maybe TRBD1 (5 bases). The CDR3 is 14 residues long. Germline V gene lookup returns CDR1 SNHLY and CDR2 FYNNEI. V shed 4 bases and J shed 1 base, with 10 bases lying between them. The CDR3: CASSGERGNTEAFF. The CDR3 DNA follows: TGTGCCAGCAGTGGGGAAAGGGGGAACACTGAAGCTTTCTTT.

The J gene is TRBJ2-5, the V gene TRBV4-1; perhaps TRBD2 as D (5 bases). There are 14 residues in the CDR3. Trimming removed 5 bases at V and 5 bases at J, with 15 bases between. Germline lookup yields CDR1 MGHRA and CDR2 YSYEKL. The DNA of the CDR3 is TGCGCCAGCAGCACCCGAGATGGCGGGGAGACCCAGTACTTC. Translation gives CASSTRDGGETQYF.

This clone was picked up a small number of times. CDR3: CAVLSGGGHKNIQYF. DNA of the CDR3: TGTGCCGTCCTCTCGGGAGGGGGGCACAAAAACATTCAGTACTTC. This chain links TRBV6-6 with TRBJ2-4; 8 bases agree with TRBD2. The length of the CDR3 is 15 residues. Germline V gene sequence: CDR1 MNHNY, CDR2 SVGAGI (reference sequence). Trimming took 11 bases from V and 3 from J; bases not matched to a gene: 12.

The chain joins TRBV9 to TRBJ2-5, with D perhaps matching TRBD1 or TRBD2 (6 bases each). CDR1 SGDLS and CDR2 YYNGEE come from the germline V gene. V lost 3 bases and J lost 1, with 16 bases in between. The length of the CDR3 is 16 residues. In nucleotides, the CDR3 is TGTGCCAGCAGCGCGTCGACTAGGGGGGCCCAAGAGACCCAGTACTTC. It yields the protein CASSASTRGAQETQYF.